Presented here are 22 T cell receptor beta chains from one specimen sequenced in a study of response to subunit inactivated influenza vaccine. TCRdb fed the RT-PCR reads into MiXCR, producing one record per CDR3 protein. The sample yields hundreds of thousands of distinct CDR3 sequences, 12% to 15% seen once. Specimen: PBMCs from blood, collected around 15 days before vaccination. The receptors were sampled from a man aged 50 to 59 who received an inactivated influenza vaccine.

V gene TRBV5-1 combines with J gene TRBJ2-3; 7 bases are a match to TRBD2. CDR1 and CDR2 (germline): SGHRS, YFSETQ. CDR3 length: 16 residues. V trimming: 3 bases; J trimming: 3 bases; junction bases outside the gene matches: 10. As DNA, the CDR3 is TGCGCCAGCAGCTCGCTGGCGGGGGTTGGAACAGATACGCAGTATTTT. Translation: CASSSLAGVGTDTQYF.

This clonotype was detected a few times. The J gene is TRBJ1-4, the V gene TRBV5-1, with 7 positions matching TRBD1. Germline V CDR1 and CDR2: SGHRS, YFSETQ. The V gene end was trimmed by 3 bases and the J gene end by 7 bases; junction bases not matched to a gene: 6. CDR3 length: 14 residues. CDR3 in amino acids: CASSSLRGSEKLFF. CDR3 nucleotides: TGCGCCAGCAGCTCCCTCAGGGGGAGTGAAAAACTGTTTTTT.

This clonotype was detected only a few times. V gene TRBV2 combines with J gene TRBJ1-1, with a weak D call TRBD1 (6 bases). V lost 6 bases and J lost 4, with 18 bases in between. CDR3 length: 15 amino acids. Germline V gene sequence: CDR1 SNHLY, CDR2 FYNNEI. The DNA for the CDR3 is TGTGCCAGCAGGGACAGACGGGTTTTAGGCACTGAAGCTTTCTTT. Protein: CASRDRRVLGTEAFF.

In this sample, this clonotype turned up a few times. The chain links TRBV3-1 to TRBJ2-7; D unclear. Trimming shortened V by 2 bases and J by 5 bases, and 10 bases separated the two germline ends. This CDR3 contains 13 residues. Germline V gene sequence: CDR1 LGHDT, CDR2 YNNKEL (reference sequence). This CDR3 is CASSQRQGNEQYF. The DNA for the CDR3 is TGTGCCAGCAGCCAAAGACAAGGTAACGAGCAGTACTTC.

This clonotype was picked up many times. V and J are TRBV4-2 and TRBJ1-5; D gene ambiguous. V lost 0 bases and J lost 1, with 7 bases in between. This CDR3 has 15 amino acids. Germline lookup yields CDR1 LGHNA and CDR2 YNFKEQ. The CDR3 here is CASSQEIGSNQPQHF. Written as DNA, the CDR3 is TGTGCCAGCAGCCAAGAAATCGGCAGCAATCAGCCCCAGCATTTT.

This clonotype was picked up a small number of times. The J gene is TRBJ1-2, the V gene TRBV7-9; D is perhaps TRBD1 (6 bases). Germline loops: CDR1 SEHNR, CDR2 FQNEAQ (reference sequence). V was clipped by 5 bases and J by 1 base, with 20 bases between them. CDR3 size: 17 residues. For the CDR3, the DNA is TGTGCCAGCAGCGCCGACAGGTCCCACTATTTTAACTATGGCTACACCTTC. Amino acids: CASSADRSHYFNYGYTF.

This clonotype was seen only a few times. The chain has TRBV7-2 and TRBJ1-1; D is possibly TRBD1 (6 bases). Trimming shortened V by 0 bases and J by 5 bases, and 13 bases separated the two germline ends. The CDR3 length is 15 residues. The germline gives CDR1 SGHTA, CDR2 FQGNSA. The CDR3 sequence: CASSLARGAGTEAFF. The CDR3 region has the DNA TGTGCCAGCAGCTTAGCGCGGGGGGCTGGAACTGAAGCTTTCTTT.

The table lists this clonotype with a few counts. V is TRBV7-2 and J is TRBJ1-6, with a tentative D call TRBD1 (5 bases). The CDR3 is made up of 13 amino acids. Trimming stripped 4 bases from V and 10 bases from J, with 11 bases between. Germline V CDR1 and CDR2: SGHTA, FQGNSA. The CDR3 DNA reads TGTGCCAGCAGCTCGTGGGGCGTATCACCCCTCCACTTT. It translates to CASSSWGVSPLHF. Full variable domain (rest looked up from reference TRBV7-2 and TRBJ1-6): GAGVSQSPSNKVTEKGKDVELRCDPISGHTALYWYRQSLGQGLEFLIYFQGNSAPDKSGLPSDRFSAERTGGSVSTLTIQRTQQEDSAVYLCASSSWGVSPLHFGNGTRLTVT.

The V and J genes are TRBV5-5 and TRBJ2-7; D perhaps matches TRBD1 (5 bases). The CDR3 consists of 14 residues. Germline values: CDR1 SGHKS, CDR2 YYEKEE (reference sequence). Trimming left V 4 bases short and J 2 bases short, with 13 bases between. The chain's CDR3 is CASSADRLTYEQYF. CDR3 coding DNA: TGTGCCAGCAGCGCAGACAGACTCACCTACGAGCAGTACTTC.

The chain carries TRBV21-1 and TRBJ2-5. TRBV21-1 is a recognized pseudogene. CDR3 length: 12 residues. The CDR3 DNA is TGTGCCAGCAGCAAAGCTGGGGAGACCCAGTACTTC. It specifies CASSKAGETQYF.

V and J are TRBV11-2 and TRBJ2-3, with TRBD2 matching over 9 bases. The CDR3 is 17 residues long. V shed 4 bases, J shed 2 bases, and the junction held 10 bases outside the gene matches. CDR1 and CDR2 from the germline V gene are SGHAT and FQNNGV. The CDR3 is CASSSARLAEFTDTQYF. Written as DNA, the CDR3 is TGTGCCAGCAGCTCAGCCCGACTAGCGGAGTTCACAGATACGCAGTATTTT.

The chain has TRBV6-1 and TRBJ2-7; tentatively, D is TRBD1 (7 bases). Trimming left V 5 bases short and J 3 bases short, with 20 bases between. The V gene's germline CDR1 is MNHNS and CDR2 SASEGT. This CDR3 is built from 16 residues. CDR3 in amino acids: CASSPGLGQSGYEQYF. The CDR3 coding sequence is TGTGCCAGCAGTCCGGGACTGGGACAGTCAGGCTACGAGCAGTACTTC.

DNA for the CDR3: TGTGCCAGCTCACCATTTATTAACGAGGGGGACAGAAACTATGGCTACACCTTC. Protein sequence: CASSPFINEGDRNYGYTF. This rearrangement joins TRBV18 to TRBJ1-2; 7 bases agree with TRBD1. The CDR3 is 18 residues long. Trimming removed 2 bases from V and 2 bases from J; junction bases left unmatched: 14. In germline, CDR1 is KGHSH, CDR2 LQKENI.

V and J are TRBV4-3 and TRBJ2-7; no reliable D call. Between the trimmed V and J ends, which lost 1 base and 0 bases, there was a span of 10 bases. CDR3 length: 15 residues. Germline V gene lookup returns CDR1 LGHNA and CDR2 YSLEER. CDR3 region: CASSQGWEYSYEQYF. As DNA, the CDR3 is TGCGCCAGCAGCCAAGGCTGGGAATACTCCTACGAGCAGTACTTC.

This clonotype was counted many times. The chain uses TRBV7-9 and TRBJ2-1, with a tentative D call TRBD2 (5 bases). Germline CDR1 reads SEHNR; CDR2 reads FQNEAQ (reference sequence). This CDR3 has 13 residues. V lost 7 bases and J lost 2, with 9 bases in between. The CDR3 loop reads CASTLAPYNEQFF. In DNA, the CDR3 is TGTGCCAGCACCCTAGCCCCCTACAATGAGCAGTTCTTC.

This clonotype occurred a few times. The V call is TRBV20-1, the J call TRBJ2-7; 7 bases agree with TRBD2. The length of the CDR3 is 14 residues. V shed 0 bases and J 3 bases; nucleotides not matched to a gene: 5. Germline assignment: CDR1 DFQATT and CDR2 SNEGSKA (reference sequence). CDR3 loop: CSARDSGRGYEQYF. For the CDR3, the DNA is TGCAGTGCTAGAGATTCAGGGAGGGGCTACGAGCAGTACTTC.

This clonotype was counted a few times. The chain recombines TRBV12-3 or TRBV12-4 with TRBJ1-2; tentative D call: TRBD1 (5 bases). CDR3 length: 13 amino acids. Deletions cut 10 bases from V and 8 bases from J, with 20 bases between. The CDR3 region is CATSRGPLAGYTF. In nucleotides, the CDR3 is TGTGCCACCTCAAGGGGACCCCTTGCCGGCTACACCTTC.

This clonotype was counted only a few times. One junction end disagrees with the germline gene, perhaps due to a read error. The genes are TRBV7-7 and TRBJ2-1; TRBD2 aligns across 9 bases. This CDR3 has 13 residues. The germline V gene encodes CDR1 SSHAT and CDR2 FNYEAQ (reference sequence). The CDR3 sequence is CASSTTSGSEQFF. The CDR3 DNA sequence: TGTGCTAGCAGCACGACTAGCGGCAGTGAGCAGTTCTTC.

About this clonotype: An end of the junction differs from the germline gene, which may be a read error. The chain combines TRBV4-2 with TRBJ2-1, with TRBD1 matching over 9 bases. The length of the CDR3 is 16 residues. Germline V gives CDR1 LGHNA, CDR2 YNFKEQ. CDR3 sequence reads: CARSQGTGQRYNEQFF. The CDR3 bases are TGTGCCAGGAGCCAAGGGACAGGGCAACGTTACAATGAGCAGTTCTTC.

This clonotype came up a few times. V is TRBV19 and J is TRBJ2-5; TRBD2 matches 8 bases. The CDR3 extends over 15 amino acids. After removal of 5 bases from V and 2 bases from J, the junction contained 7 bases not matched to a gene. The V gene's germline CDR1 is LNHDA and CDR2 SQIVND (reference sequence). The CDR3 region has the DNA TGTGCCAGTAGTTTCGCCGGGACTAGGCAAGAGACCCAGTACTTC. It specifies CASSFAGTRQETQYF.

This clonotype was detected many times. This chain connects TRBV10-3 to TRBJ1-4; 10 positions match TRBD1. Trimming took 10 bases from V and 6 from J; bases not matched to a gene: 8. The CDR3 is 14 amino acids. From germline, CDR1 is ENHRY and CDR2 SYGVKD. In nucleotides, the CDR3 is TGTGCCACCGGATCCGGGACAGGGGATGAAAAACTGTTTTTT. Protein: CATGSGTGDEKLFF.

This clonotype was picked up a small number of times. The V and J genes are TRBV7-8 and TRBJ2-7; no clear D. The CDR3 is made up of 17 amino acids. V gave up 0 bases and J gave up 0 bases, with 15 bases separating them. The germline V gene has CDR1 SGHVS and CDR2 FQNEAQ. CDR3 sequence (DNA): TGTGCCAGCAGCTTAGCGGTCGGTGGGAAGAGCTCCTACGAGCAGTACTTC. Protein: CASSLAVGGKSSYEQYF.